Included here is one TCR beta chain sequence, with context. These data originate in a study of T cells after posttransplantation cyclophosphamide. This CDR3 region has 16 residues. With 0 bases clipped from V and 10 bases from J, the junction kept 7 bases outside the gene matches. Germline V lookup: CDR1 SGHRS, CDR2 YFSETQ. Sequenced by immunoSEQ multiplex PCR; TCRdb stores in-frame clones only, minus some. The sample carries some 22,000 clones, more than 75% recorded once. Sequenced sample: PBMCs. The sequence was collected from a woman aged 55-69 years with a blood cancer, CMV-positive, and with a related stem cell donor. This sequence joins TRBV5-1 and TRBJ1-6, with 10 nucleotides matching TRBD1. The CDR3 loop reads CASSLDGTGVQSPLHF. The CDR3 region has the DNA TGCGCCAGCAGCTTGGATGGGACAGGGGTACAATCACCCCTCCACTTT. The whole variable domain, remainder taken from reference TRBV5-1 and TRBJ1-6, is KAGVTQTPRYLIKTRGQQVTLSCSPISGHRSVSWYQQTPGQGLQFLFEYFSETQRNKGNFPGRFSGRQFSNSRSEMNVSTLELGDSALYLCASSLDGTGVQSPLHFGNGTRLTVT.